The present T cell receptor beta chain was sequenced within a study of T cells after yellow fever vaccination. For TCR, cDNA came from 5'RACE template switching, which added a universal primer site and UMIs. TCRdb processed the 5' RACE reads anew with MiXCR; each CDR3 protein has one entry. Of around 590,000 distinct CDR3 sequences in the sample, around 12% were seen once. Study-level results: CD4 and CD8 compartments shared a small share of clonotypes.

In germline, CDR1 is GTSNPN, CDR2 SVGIG (reference sequence). The CDR3 contains 13 residues. Losses at the gene ends were 0 bases for V and 7 bases for J; bases not matched to a gene: 4. For this clonotype: Its cognate antigen is unknown.

The TCR was taken from a man aged 30 to 45 who received the YFV17D yellow fever vaccine. The chain recombines TRBV30 with TRBJ2-7, with TRBD1 identical over 9 bases. Here the sequenced sample was PBMCs, taken on the day of the yellow fever booster vaccination. CDR3 residues: CAWSVQGAKEQYF. For the CDR3, the DNA is TGTGCCTGGAGTGTACAGGGGGCGAAGGAGCAGTACTTC. Supplemented by reference TRBV30 and TRBJ2-7, the full variable domain reads SQTIHQWPATLVQPVGSPLSLECTVEGTSNPNLYWYRQAAGRGLQLLFYSVGIGQISSEVPQNLSASRPQDRQFILSSKKLLLSDSGFYLCAWSVQGAKEQYFGPGTRLTVT.